A selection of T cell receptor beta chains follows, all from one sample in a study of glioma-infiltrating T cells after dendritic cell vaccination. Produced via immunoSEQ multiplex PCR; TCRdb's table is partial and in-frame only. In the table there are under 2,500 clones, around 78% of which are singletons. The source material was tumor tissue, sampled after dendritic cell vaccination. Receptors were obtained from a human donor with glioblastoma. Each CDR3 is given with its conserved first and last residue. The D gene is left open where the match is weak. Clone size, where shown, is once, few, many, or a class for clones that have expanded.

NA,TRBJ2-5,once,TRBV6-6,TGTGCCAGCAGTTATGACAACCAAGAGACCCAGTACTTC,CASSYDNQETQYF
NA,TRBJ1-2,NA,TRBV29-1,TGCAGCGCGACTAGGACCGATCTCTATGGCTACACCTTC,CSATRTDLYGYTF
NA,TRBJ1-3,once,TRBV13,TGTGCCAGCAGCCAACTAGGGCTTTCCTTTGGAAACACCATATATTTT,CASSQLGLSFGNTIYF
NA,TRBJ1-2,once,TRBV5-4,TGTGCCAGCAGCTTGGTCATGTTGGGAGTTCATGGCTACACCTTC,CASSLVMLGVHGYTF
TRBD1,TRBJ1-2,once,TRBV28,TGTGCCAGCAGTTTATATCTACAGGGGGCGGGTTATGGCTACACCTTC,CASSLYLQGAGYGYTF
TRBD2,TRBJ2-7,NA,TRBV28,TGTGCCAGCACCCCGTTGCGGGAGCTAGCCGAGCAGTACTTC,CASTPLRELAEQYF
NA,TRBJ2-5,NA,TRBV7-2,TGTGCCAGCAGCCCTGGGGGTAGCGGACAAGAGACCCAGTACTTC,CASSPGGSGQETQYF
NA,TRBJ2-5,NA,TRBV28,TGTGCCAGCACCCCGGGTTGGTCCCTCGAGACCCAGTACTTC,CASTPGWSLETQYF
NA,TRBJ2-3,NA,TRBV29-1,TGCAGCGTTGGGGACTCCACAGATACGCAGTATTTT,CSVGDSTDTQYF
NA,TRBJ2-7,NA,TRBV30,TGTGCCTGGAGAAGACCCAAGGGGGACGAGCAGTACTTC,CAWRRPKGDEQYF
TRBD1,TRBJ2-2,NA,TRBV5-4,TGTGCCAGCAGCGCCCCGGGACAGCTTACCGGGGAGCTGTTTTTT,CASSAPGQLTGELFF
NA,TRBJ1-1,NA,TRBV19,TGTGCCAGTAGTATTTCAGTTGTTTCAGCTGAAGCTTTCTTT,CASSISVVSAEAFF
NA,TRBJ1-1,NA,TRBV29-1,TGCAGCGTTGACGGGGGGAGGATCACTGAAGCTTTCTTT,CSVDGGRITEAFF
NA,TRBJ2-1,NA,TRBV7-9,TGTGCCAGCAGCTTGGGTAGCGCGGCAAGTGAGCAGTTCTTC,CASSLGSAASEQFF
NA,TRBJ1-4,once,TRBV19,TGTGCCAGTAGAAGACAGTCAAGCGAAAAACTGTTTTTT,CASRRQSSEKLFF
NA,TRBJ2-1,NA,TRBV6-6,TGTGCCAGCAGTTACTCGACAAATGAGCAGTTCTTC,CASSYSTNEQFF
TRBD1,TRBJ2-6,NA,TRBV18,TGTGCCAGCTCTGACAGGGTGGCTGGGGCCAACGTCCTGACTTTC,CASSDRVAGANVLTF
NA,TRBJ1-5,once,TRBV2,TGTGCCAGCAGGGAGTTGGGAGGGGAACCCAATCAGCCCCAGCATTTT,CASRELGGEPNQPQHF
TRBD1,TRBJ1-4,NA,TRBV28,TGTGCCAGCGGGACAGGGAATGAAAAACTGTTTTTT,CASGTGNEKLFF
NA,TRBJ2-2,NA,TRBV28,TGTGCCAGCGGGAAGGACAGAGAACTGAACACCGGGGAGCTGTTTTTT,CASGKDRELNTGELFF
TRBD1,TRBJ2-7,NA,TRBV28,TGTGCCAGCGGTATATCAGGGGGCATTTACGAGCAGTACTTC,CASGISGGIYEQYF
TRBD1,TRBJ1-2,NA,TRBV13,TGTGCCAGCAGCTTTTCAACCGACAGGGGGTCTGGCTACACCTTC,CASSFSTDRGSGYTF
TRBD1,TRBJ2-5,few,TRBV5-6,TGTGCCAGCAGCCTCCCCCCCGCAGGGGGCCGAGAGACCCAGTACTTC,CASSLPPAGGRETQYF
NA,TRBJ1-3,NA,TRBV7-8,TGTGCCAGCAGCTTTGCCCTGGACAACTCTGGAAACACCATATATTTT,CASSFALDNSGNTIYF
NA,TRBJ2-7,NA,TRBV28,TGTGCCAGCAGCTTACTGACAAATCCCTACGAGCAGTACTTC,CASSLLTNPYEQYF
NA,TRBJ2-2,NA,TRBV9,TGTGCCAGCAGTACCTCAGGGTCCCACACCGGGGAGCTGTTTTTT,CASSTSGSHTGELFF
TRBD2,TRBJ2-7,NA,TRBV19,TGTGCCAGTAGTATGTTTCCGGGGGGGGTTGGAACCTACGAGCAGTACTTC,CASSMFPGGVGTYEQYF
NA,TRBJ2-6,few,TRBV27,TGTGCCAGCAGTAAGGTAGGGGAAACTCCTGGGGCCAACGTCCTGACTTTC,CASSKVGETPGANVLTF
NA,TRBJ2-4,NA,TRBV2,TGTGCCAGCAGTGACAGGACAGCCCTAGCCAAAAACATTCAGTACTTC,CASSDRTALAKNIQYF
NA,TRBJ1-3,few,TRBV21-1,TGTGCCAGCAGCAAAGTATTGCATCTATGCTCTGGAAACACCATATATTTT,CASSKVLHLCSGNTIYF
TRBD1,TRBJ2-2,NA,TRBV10-3,TGTGCCATCACCAACCTGGGACAGGACACCGGGGAGCTGTTTTTT,CAITNLGQDTGELFF
TRBD2,TRBJ2-7,once,TRBV7-3,TGTGCCAGCAGCGGGACTAGGTCAACAGAGCAGTACTTC,CASSGTRSTEQYF
TRBD2,TRBJ2-1,NA,TRBV18,TGTGCCAGCTCACATCGGACTAGCGGGAGGGCCAGGAATGAGCAGTTCTTC,CASSHRTSGRARNEQFF
NA,TRBJ2-7,few,TRBV10-3,TGTGCCATCAGTAAACTCAGGGGGGAGGTCTACGAGCAGTACTTC,CAISKLRGEVYEQYF
TRBD1,TRBJ1-1,NA,TRBV5-5,TGTGCCAGCAGCTTGCCGGGGACAGGGGGCCGAACTGAAGCTTTCTTT,CASSLPGTGGRTEAFF
NA,TRBJ1-2,once,TRBV4-3,TGCGCCAGCAGCCACAGTGCTAACTATGGCTACACCTTC,CASSHSANYGYTF